This T cell receptor (delta chain) was observed in a study of gamma delta lymphoproliferative disorders and STAT genes. Study-wide findings and caveats: Gamma repertoires grouped patients separately from controls; delta repertoires showed no separation.

The receptor sequences were amplified from genomic DNA of peripheral blood mononuclear cells. This clone occurred a few times. What it binds is unknown. For this DNA, TCRdb reports the protein of a much larger clone, which diverges at residue 15, most likely from a read error; the protein presented here is translated directly from the DNA. TCRdb redid clone calling on the multiplex PCR reads using CATT. Of about 1,200 delta-chain clones in the sample, over 2% were seen once. CDR1 is TSWWSYY, CDR2 QGS, per germline. This CDR3 comprises 21 residues. The V end was cut by 4 bases, the J end by 1 base, with 31 bases between.

Sequencing was carried out using blood. The chain couples TRDV1 to TRDJ1; D perhaps matches TRDD3 (9 bases). This sequence was found in a human donor in good health. This CDR3 reads CALGGSGLPRGYVTSTDKLIF. The CDR3 nucleotides are TGTGCTCTTGGGGGATCAGGCCTTCCTAGGGGATACGTTACTAGCACCGATAAACTCATCTTT.